These 27 T cell receptor beta chains share one sample of origin, sequenced in a study of cytomegalovirus exposure and HLA in healthy donors. 13 Jbeta primers and 60 Vbeta primers were used for the PCR. The protocol was immunoSEQ multiplex PCR, while the TCRdb copy is restricted to in-frame clones and leaves out a portion. In the table there are some 120,000 clones, about 80% of which are singletons. The sequenced sample was PBMCs. All receptors come from a woman aged 45 to 65 in good health and CMV-seropositive.

This clone turned up a few times. The genes are TRBV5-5 and TRBJ1-3; D unresolved. CDR3 length equals 16 residues. V gave up 0 bases and J gave up 2 bases, with 12 bases separating them. Germline assignment: CDR1 SGHKS and CDR2 YYEKEE (reference sequence). The CDR3 reads CASSLAPRETGNTIYF. CDR3 nucleotides: TGTGCCAGCAGCTTGGCCCCGAGGGAAACTGGAAACACCATATATTTT.

This rearrangement joins TRBV19 to TRBJ2-2; 8 bases match TRBD2. This CDR3 is built from 19 residues. The ends lost 7 bases at V and 5 bases at J; junction bases unmatched: 21. Germline V gene lookup returns CDR1 LNHDA and CDR2 SQIVND (reference sequence). The CDR3 DNA reads TGTGCCAGTAACGCCGGGACATTCATGACTAGCGTACGGACCGGGGAGCTGTTTTTT. Translated: CASNAGTFMTSVRTGELFF.

The rearrangement links TRBV13 to TRBJ2-7; D unclear. Trimming took 2 bases from V and 2 from J, leaving 4 bases between them. The CDR3 runs to 12 residues. Germline-derived CDR1 and CDR2 are PRHDT and FYEKMQ (reference sequence). CDR3 in DNA: TGTGCCAGCAGCTTACAGACCTACGAGCAGTACTTC. Its translation is CASSLQTYEQYF.

The chain employs TRBV4-3 and TRBJ1-4, with D possibly TRBD1 on 5 matching bases. CDR3 length equals 16 residues. Germline loops: CDR1 LGHNA, CDR2 YSLEER. Trimming took off 0 bases at V and 3 bases at J, with 11 bases between the two ends. The DNA for the CDR3 is TGCGCCAGCAGCCAAGATCTGGGGGGAGCTAATGAAAAACTGTTTTTT. Translating it yields CASSQDLGGANEKLFF.

The genes are TRBV27 and TRBJ1-3, with D possibly matching TRBD1 (5 bases). Per germline, CDR1 MNHEY and CDR2 SMNVEV (reference sequence). V was trimmed by 1 base and J by 0 bases, leaving 13 bases between them. The CDR3 runs 17 residues. DNA of the CDR3: TGTGCCAGCAGTTTATGGCCCCCGACAGTCTCTGGAAACACCATATATTTT. It is translated as CASSLWPPTVSGNTIYF.

The chain has TRBV25-1 and TRBJ2-1; 7 bases line up with TRBD1. The germline gives CDR1 MGHDK, CDR2 SYGVNS. The V segment lost 4 bases and the J segment 9 bases; nucleotides outside the gene matches: 6. The CDR3 contains 13 residues. CDR3 nucleotide sequence: TGTGCCAGCAGTGGACAGGGTAACGGTGAGCAGTTCTTC. Residues: CASSGQGNGEQFF.

The V call is TRBV5-4, the J call TRBJ2-7; D is possibly TRBD1 (6 bases). CDR3 length: 14 residues. The germline gives CDR1 SGHNT, CDR2 YYREEE (reference sequence). Trimming cost V 1 base and J 5 bases, with 13 bases left between them. CDR3 sequence reads: CASSLIPGADEQYF. The CDR3 DNA is TGTGCCAGCAGCTTGATCCCAGGGGCGGACGAGCAGTACTTC.

The rearrangement uses TRBV19 and TRBJ2-2; D might be TRBD2 (6 bases). The V and J ends lost 6 bases and 7 bases respectively, with 18 bases between them. The CDR3 consists of 15 residues. Germline V gene lookup returns CDR1 LNHDA and CDR2 SQIVND (reference sequence). The CDR3 reads CASSHERRGSGELFF. The DNA of the CDR3 is TGTGCCAGTAGCCACGAGCGGAGGGGTAGCGGGGAGCTGTTTTTT.

The chain employs TRBV5-4 and TRBJ1-2, with D possibly being TRBD1 (6 bases). The CDR3 runs 13 residues. Germline V gene lookup returns CDR1 SGHNT and CDR2 YYREEE (reference sequence). Deletions cut 5 bases from V and 13 bases from J, with 21 bases between. The CDR3: CASRSITGGNLTF. CDR3 nucleotide sequence: TGTGCCAGCAGATCGATAACTGGGGGCAACCTCACCTTC.

DNA of the CDR3: TGTGCCAGCAGGGAGGGGACTAGCGGGAGGCACTCCTACGAGCAGTACTTC. This translates into CASREGTSGRHSYEQYF. The V call is TRBV2, the J call TRBJ2-7; 15 bases agree with TRBD2. The CDR3 totals 17 residues. Germline-derived CDR1 and CDR2 are SNHLY and FYNNEI. V trimming: 6 bases; J trimming: 0 bases; junction bases outside the gene matches: 6.

The rearrangement uses TRBV7-8 and TRBJ2-5, with a possible D match to TRBD2 (5 bases). CDR1 is SGHVS and CDR2 is FQNEAQ in the germline V gene. This CDR3 spans 14 amino acids. V gave up 2 bases and J gave up 5 bases, with 12 bases separating them. The CDR3 protein is CASSLLAAFETQYF. The CDR3 DNA follows: TGTGCCAGCAGCTTACTAGCTGCGTTCGAGACCCAGTACTTC.

There are a few counts of this clone. The chain recombines TRBV28 with TRBJ2-7; 11 nucleotides match TRBD2. CDR1 is MDHEN, CDR2 SYDVKM, per germline. CDR3 length: 15 amino acids. V lost 5 bases and J lost 2; bases outside the gene matches: 5. CDR3 sequence (DNA): TGTGCCAGCAGTATACTAGCGGGAGTTCCCTACGAGCAGTACTTC. Protein product: CASSILAGVPYEQYF.

The chain uses TRBV30 and TRBJ2-5, with 11 bases lining up with TRBD2. With 7 bases clipped from V and 4 bases from J, the junction kept 8 bases outside the gene matches. Germline CDR1 reads GTSNPN; CDR2 reads SVGIG (reference sequence). The CDR3 is 14 residues long. CDR3 DNA: TGTGCCTCAAGCACGGGACTAGCGGTAGAGACCCAGTACTTC. It translates to CASSTGLAVETQYF.

This clone was seen more than once but under ten times. The chain couples TRBV7-2 to TRBJ2-3, with D maybe TRBD1 (5 bases). Germline-derived CDR1 and CDR2 are SGHTA and FQGNSA. V was trimmed by 2 bases and J by 1 base, leaving 13 bases between them. The CDR3 consists of 16 residues. Here the CDR3 DNA reads TGTGCCAGCAGCTTAAGCAGGGCTGGAGGCACAGATACGCAGTATTTT. It specifies CASSLSRAGGTDTQYF.

The chain joins TRBV5-1 to TRBJ2-1; the D gene is possibly TRBD1 (6 bases). The CDR3 runs to 12 residues. Per the germline V gene, CDR1 is SGHRS and CDR2 is YFSETQ. V was cut by 5 bases and J by 7 bases, with 10 bases left in between. The CDR3 spells CASRQGRNEQFF. Here the CDR3 DNA reads TGCGCCAGCAGACAGGGAAGGAATGAGCAGTTCTTC.

This chain uses TRBV11-3 with TRBJ1-1; perhaps TRBD1 as D (5 bases). The V and J ends lost 1 base and 1 base respectively, with 13 bases between them. CDR1 and CDR2 (germline): SGHNT, YENEEA. The CDR3 consists of 16 residues. The CDR3 DNA is TGTGCCAGCAGCTTAGGGGGGGAGAGGCCGAACACTGAAGCTTTCTTT. Its translation: CASSLGGERPNTEAFF. The variable domain in full, with the rest retrieved from reference TRBV11-3 and TRBJ1-1, is EAGVVQSPRYKIIEKKQPVAFWCNPISGHNTLYWYLQNLGQGPELLIRYENEEAVDDSQLPKDRFSAERLKGVDSTLKIQPAELGDSAVYLCASSLGGERPNTEAFFGQGTRLTVV.

The chain joins TRBV7-9 to TRBJ2-5; no firm D call. CDR3 length equals 15 residues. The V gene lost 1 base and the J gene lost 0 bases, with 9 bases spanning the gap. Germline-derived CDR1 and CDR2 are SEHNR and FQNEAQ (reference sequence). Written as DNA, the CDR3 is TGTGCCAGCAGCTTAGGGTCCCAGTACCAAGAGACCCAGTACTTC. It specifies CASSLGSQYQETQYF.

The V gene is TRBV7-2, the J gene TRBJ2-7; 9 bases line up with TRBD2. The junction had 5 bases not matched to a gene; V was cut back by 4 bases and J by 4 bases. The CDR3 extends over 14 amino acids. Looked up from germline, CDR1 is SGHTA and CDR2 is FQGNSA. CDR3 sequence reads: CASSSQREVYEQYF. DNA for the CDR3: TGTGCCAGCAGCTCACAGCGGGAGGTGTACGAGCAGTACTTC.

This rearrangement joins TRBV7-9 to TRBJ2-7; D unclear. The ends were cut back, 5 bases at V and 0 bases at J, with 5 bases in the middle. The germline V gene has CDR1 SEHNR and CDR2 FQNEAQ (reference sequence). This CDR3 comprises 12 residues. CDR3 bases: TGTGCCAGCAGCCTTAGCTCCTACGAGCAGTACTTC. Protein: CASSLSSYEQYF.

The rearrangement uses TRBV2 and TRBJ2-5, with 8 bases fitting TRBD1. The trim removed 7 bases at V and 3 bases at J, leaving 7 bases unmatched. The CDR3 is made up of 14 amino acids. Germline V CDR1 and CDR2: SNHLY, FYNNEI. The CDR3 DNA reads as TGTGCCAGCAACCTACAGGGGGGTGAAGAGACCCAGTACTTC. This codes for CASNLQGGEETQYF.

The chain combines TRBV18 with TRBJ1-1, with D possibly being TRBD1 (6 bases). The V gene lost 4 bases and the J gene lost 8 bases, with 17 bases spanning the gap. The CDR3 is made up of 14 amino acids. Per the germline V gene, CDR1 is KGHSH and CDR2 is LQKENI. The CDR3 region has the DNA TGTGCCAGCTCACGGGCGATACAGGGCGGGGAAGCTTTCTTT. Amino acid sequence: CASSRAIQGGEAFF.

This clone was recorded only once. J is TRBJ2-1 and V is TRBV7-3; tentatively, D is TRBD2 (7 bases). Germline V CDR1 and CDR2: SGHTA, FQGTGA. This CDR3 spans 15 amino acids. V dropped 5 bases and J dropped 4 bases, with 15 bases sitting between them. CDR3 region: CASSPPGGQYNEQFF. In nucleotides, the CDR3 is TGTGCCAGCAGCCCGCCGGGGGGCCAATACAATGAGCAGTTCTTC.

The rearrangement links TRBV12-5 to TRBJ2-7; possible D gene TRBD2, 7 bases. The CDR3 totals 13 residues. V was cut by 7 bases and J by 3 bases, with 13 bases left in between. Germline CDR1 is LGHNT and CDR2 is FRNRAP. The CDR3 spells CASAGGRYYEQYF. CDR3 nucleotides: TGTGCTAGTGCGGGGGGCCGTTACTACGAGCAGTACTTC.

The chain couples TRBV2 to TRBJ2-5, with 7 positions matching TRBD2. This CDR3 has 13 amino acids. V dropped 5 bases and J dropped 5; count of bases not matched to a gene: 5. Germline CDR1 reads SNHLY; CDR2 reads FYNNEI. CDR3 loop: CASSPLGGETQYF. The DNA of the CDR3 is TGTGCCAGCAGTCCCCTGGGAGGGGAGACCCAGTACTTC.

Comments on this clone: Other DNA sequences in the sample encode the same CDR3. The chain has TRBV19 and TRBJ1-2; D not certain. Germline lookup yields CDR1 LNHDA and CDR2 SQIVND (reference sequence). This CDR3 comprises 13 residues. With 2 bases removed from V and 2 bases from J, the gap between germline ends came to 6 bases. In nucleotides, the CDR3 is TGTGCCAGTAGTATAACACAGAACTATGGCTACACCTTC. Protein: CASSITQNYGYTF.

The genes are TRBV7-8 and TRBJ1-2; TRBD1 aligns across 7 bases. This CDR3 is built from 16 residues. CDR1 is SGHVS, CDR2 FQNEAQ, per germline. The V segment lost 1 base and the J segment 8 bases; nucleotides outside the gene matches: 13. CDR3 sequence (DNA): TGTGCCAGCAGCTTAGGAGGGGTCGGGACAGCAAACGGCTACACCTTC. It is translated as CASSLGGVGTANGYTF.

The chain carries TRBV13 and TRBJ2-7; 7 bases align to TRBD2. Germline V gene data show CDR1 as PRHDT and CDR2 as FYEKMQ (reference sequence). This CDR3 has 11 residues. Trimming cost V 11 bases and J 6 bases; bases outside gene matches: 7. Here the CDR3 DNA reads TGTGCCTCCCGGGGGAGGGCCGAGCAGTACTTC. It yields the protein CASRGRAEQYF. Full variable domain (outside the CDR3, taken from reference TRBV13 and TRBJ2-7): AAGVIQSPRHLIKEKRETATLKCYPIPRHDTVYWYQQGPGQDPQFLISFYEKMQSDKGSIPDRFSAQQFSDYHSELNMSSLELGDSALYFCASRGRAEQYFGPGTRLTVT.